This T cell receptor beta chain was sequenced during a study of blood T cells in healthy people across ages. In its sample, this clonotype was seen a few times. PCR was performed a second time for roughly 7 to 11 cycles using a sample-barcoded 5' primer and a J-beta primer mix. Sequencing of every sample gave 2.5 million or more CDR3-containing paired-end reads. A single record per CDR3 protein comes from TCRdb applying MiXCR to the 5' RACE reads. The table includes fewer than 900,000 distinct CDR3 sequences, around 36% detected once. V lost 4 bases, J lost 7 bases, and 14 bases lay in between. The CDR3 is made up of 15 amino acids.

The chain joins TRBV12-3 or TRBV12-4 to TRBJ1-6, with D possibly TRBD1 on 5 matching bases. The sample taken for sequencing was blood. This clonotype originated in a man younger than 30 in good health. The CDR3 is CASSSPLGGNSPLHF. CDR3 DNA sequence: TGTGCCAGCAGTTCACCCCTGGGGGGAAATTCACCCCTCCACTTT.